The T cell receptor beta chain under discussion was sequenced for a study of shared clonotypes between healthy human individuals. The protocol was immunoSEQ multiplex PCR, while the TCRdb copy is restricted to in-frame clones and leaves out a portion. The sample has 1.6 million or so clones, less than 99% seen once. The V end lost 3 bases, the J end lost 4 bases, and 16 bases lay between the germline ends. The length of the CDR3 is 16 residues. Per germline, CDR1 MDHEN and CDR2 SYDVKM. J is TRBJ1-5 and V is TRBV28; the D gene is possibly TRBD1 (5 bases). The specimen sequenced was naive CD4+ T cells sorted from blood. The subset denotes: CD45RA+ positively selected. This sequence originates from a man between 25 and 39 years old in good health. The CDR3 reads CASSFERGGGNQPQHF. CDR3 bases: TGTGCCAGCAGTTTCGAAAGGGGTGGTGGGAATCAGCCCCAGCATTTT. Variable domain in full (rest from reference TRBV28 and TRBJ1-5): DVKVTQSSRYLVKRTGEKVFLECVQDMDHENMFWYRQDPGLGLRLIYFSYDVKMKEKGDIPEGYSVSREKKERFSLILESASTNQTSMYLCASSFERGGGNQPQHFGDGTRLSIL.